This T cell receptor (beta chain) derives from a study of cytomegalovirus exposure and HLA in healthy donors. Primers included in the PCR were 60 Vbeta and 13 Jbeta primers. Measured with immunoSEQ multiplex PCR; TCRdb has only the in-frame clones, and not every one. The data show 60,000 or so clones, approximately 88% seen once. The trim removed 0 bases at V and 7 bases at J, leaving 6 bases unmatched. CDR3 length: 17 amino acids. The germline V gene encodes CDR1 SEHNR and CDR2 FQNEAQ (reference sequence). Despite likely unrecorded immune exposures, the donors were nominally healthy at the time of sampling.

Sequencing was done on a sample of PBMCs. The sequence derives from a man aged 30-40 years in good health and CMV-seropositive. The chain carries TRBV7-9 and TRBJ2-1; TRBD2 matches at 13 bases. The CDR3 reads CASSLALTSGRTNEQFF. The CDR3 DNA reads TGTGCCAGCAGCTTAGCCCTGACTAGCGGGAGGACGAATGAGCAGTTCTTC. Drawing the rest from reference TRBV7-9 and TRBJ2-1, the complete variable domain is DTGVSQNPRHKITKRGQNVTFRCDPISEHNRLYWYRQTLGQGPEFLTYFQNEAQLEKSRLLSDRFSAERPKGSFSTLEIQRTEQGDSAMYLCASSLALTSGRTNEQFFGPGTRLTVL.